A selection of T cell receptor beta chains follows, all from one sample in a study of control samples from healthy donors and cancer patients. Only in-frame clones appear in the TCRdb table, and some are missing; sequencing was by immunoSEQ multiplex PCR. Of 130,000 or so clones listed, around nine tenths are singletons. The specimen sequenced was blood. Receptors were obtained from a man aged 50 to 60 in good health. CDR3s include the opening cysteine and the closing phenylalanine or tryptophan. D genes are given only for firm matches. Clone size is shown for a subset of rows, as once, few, many or a class of expanded clone.

V gene	clone size	D gene	J gene	CDR3 DNA	CDR3 protein
TRBV5-4	NA	NA	TRBJ1-6	TGTGCCAGCAGCTTGTCAGGGGCTCTCGGCTCACCCCTCCACTTT	CASSLSGALGSPLHF
TRBV29-1	NA	NA	TRBJ1-2	TGCAGCGTTGATCGGAATAACTATGGCTACACCTTC	CSVDRNNYGYTF
TRBV5-1	NA	NA	TRBJ2-5	TGCGCCAGCAGCTTGGTTCCGTCGTTTGAGAAGACCCAGTACTTC	CASSLVPSFEKTQYF
TRBV11-3	NA	NA	TRBJ1-2	TGTGCCAGCAGCTTAACGGCAGGGTATGGCTACACCTTC	CASSLTAGYGYTF
TRBV11-2	NA	NA	TRBJ1-1	TGTGCCAGCAGCTTAGAAGTGACAGCGACTGAAGCTTTCTTT	CASSLEVTATEAFF
TRBV21-1	NA	NA	TRBJ2-1	TGTGCCAGCAGCAATGTAGGTCCAAGCTCCTACAATGAGCAGTTCTTC	CASSNVGPSSYNEQFF
TRBV10-3	NA	TRBD1	TRBJ2-1	TGTGCCATCAGTCCCCTTTACAGGGGGCAGTACAATGAGCAGTTCTTC	CAISPLYRGQYNEQFF
TRBV11-2	once	NA	TRBJ2-7	TGTGCCAGCAGCTTTCGTGACGGACCCTACGAGCAGTACTTC	CASSFRDGPYEQYF
TRBV15	NA	TRBD1	TRBJ1-3	TGTGCCACCAGAACAGGGGGCGGAAACACCATATATTTT	CATRTGGGNTIYF
TRBV11-2	once	NA	TRBJ2-7	TGTGCCAGCAGCTCGGGACGAGGAAGGGGGGAGCAGTACTTC	CASSSGRGRGEQYF
TRBV1	NA	NA	TRBJ2-5	TGCACCAGCAGCCTCCCGCCCCCGACTAGCGGAGAAGAGACCCAGTACTTC	CTSSLPPPTSGEETQYF
TRBV28	NA	NA	TRBJ2-7	TGTGCCAGCAAACTATTCTACGAGCAGTACTTC	CASKLFYEQYF
TRBV19	NA	NA	TRBJ2-6	TGTGCCAGTAGTTTTGCGCCCGGGAGCTCTGGGGCCAACGTCCTGACTTTC	CASSFAPGSSGANVLTF
TRBV13	NA	TRBD2	TRBJ2-7	TGTGCCAGCAGCTCCCGACTAGCGGGGACCACCTACGAGCAGTACTTC	CASSSRLAGTTYEQYF
TRBV14	NA	NA	TRBJ2-1	TGTGCCAGCAGCCAACACCACCTAGCGAATGAGCAGTTCTTC	CASSQHHLANEQFF
TRBV5-1	NA	TRBD1	TRBJ1-4	TGCGCCAGCAGCTGGAAAGGGGGCGATGAAAAACTGTTTTTT	CASSWKGGDEKLFF
TRBV18	few	NA	TRBJ2-5	TGTGCCAGCTCACGAGGGACGGCACGCCAAGAGACCCAGTACTTC	CASSRGTARQETQYF
TRBV5-1	NA	NA	TRBJ1-1	TGCGCCAGCAGCTTGGGGTGGGGGGCGAGAACTGAAGCTTTCTTT	CASSLGWGARTEAFF
TRBV29-1	NA	TRBD1	TRBJ1-2	TGCAGCGCTGGGGACAGCGGCGGTTATGGCTACACCTTC	CSAGDSGGYGYTF
TRBV9	NA	TRBD2	TRBJ2-7	TGTGCCAGCAGCAGCGGGGACTACTCCTACGAGCAGTACTTC	CASSSGDYSYEQYF
TRBV7-9	NA	TRBD2	TRBJ2-5	TGTGCCAGCAGCTACGGACTAGCGGGGCCATTAGAGACCCAGTACTTC	CASSYGLAGPLETQYF
TRBV11-2	NA	NA	TRBJ2-3	TGTGCCAGCAGCTTATGGCCGGGCGAGGATACGCAGTATTTT	CASSLWPGEDTQYF
TRBV29-1	few	NA	TRBJ1-4	TGCAGCGTCGCTATGGAATCTGAAAAACTGTTTTTT	CSVAMESEKLFF
TRBV5-6	NA	TRBD1	TRBJ1-1	TGTGCCAGCAGCTCTTTGTGGACAGGCCCCTTACCGGACACTGAAGCTTTCTTT	CASSSLWTGPLPDTEAFF
TRBV4-1	NA	NA	TRBJ2-5	TGCGCCAGCAGCCAGGGGTCCCCGGGGGAGACCCAGTACTTC	CASSQGSPGETQYF
TRBV18	few	TRBD2	TRBJ2-1	TGTGCCAGCTCACCGTATCTTGAAGCGGGGGTCTCCTACAATGAGCAGTTCTTC	CASSPYLEAGVSYNEQFF
TRBV19	NA	TRBD2	TRBJ2-1	TGTGCCAGTAGTCCTACTAGCGGGGCTTACAATGAGCAGTTCTTC	CASSPTSGAYNEQFF
TRBV5-1	NA	NA	TRBJ1-6	TGCGCCAGCAGCACGGCTGGGGGATATATCGATAATTCACCCCTCCACTTT	CASSTAGGYIDNSPLHF
TRBV13	NA	NA	TRBJ2-2	TGTGCCAGCAGCTTATCCAGGGACACCGGGGAGCTGTTTTTT	CASSLSRDTGELFF
TRBV27	NA	NA	TRBJ2-5	TGTGCCAGCAGCCCACCGGGACTCATATCAGAGACCCAGTACTTC	CASSPPGLISETQYF
TRBV7-3	NA	NA	TRBJ2-2	TGTGCCAGCAGCTTATTACAGGGAAAGACCGGGGAGCTGTTTTTT	CASSLLQGKTGELFF
TRBV7-9	NA	NA	TRBJ1-2	TGTGCCAGCAGCCCCAGGGGTGACTATGGCTACACCTTC	CASSPRGDYGYTF
TRBV12-3/TRBV12-4	NA	NA	TRBJ2-1	TGTGCCAGCAGTTTAAGCGGTCGGCATGAGCAGTTCTTC	CASSLSGRHEQFF
TRBV7-9	NA	NA	TRBJ1-5	TGTGCCAGCAGCTCCTCCATTATTGCCGTCCAGCCCCAGCATTTT	CASSSSIIAVQPQHF
TRBV28	NA	NA	TRBJ1-2	TGTGCCAGCCAGGCGGGCACCCCTGGCTACACCTTC	CASQAGTPGYTF
TRBV11-3	NA	NA	TRBJ2-6	TGTGCCAGCTCCGGGATACGGCAAGCGGGGGCCAACGTCCTGACTTTC	CASSGIRQAGANVLTF
TRBV5-1	NA	TRBD1	TRBJ1-1	TGCGCCAGCAGCGTTCGACAGGGGGACACTGAAGCTTTCTTT	CASSVRQGDTEAFF
TRBV2	NA	NA	TRBJ2-1	TGTGCCAGCAGTGGAGGTTTACTAAGCGGACTGGGCGTGTTCTTC	CASSGGLLSGLGVFF
TRBV2	NA	NA	TRBJ1-5	TGTGCCAGCAAGGCAGCTATAGAGAGCAATCAGCCCCAGCATTTT	CASKAAIESNQPQHF
TRBV19	NA	TRBD1	TRBJ1-5	TGTGCCAGTAGTCCCGACAGGGCTCAGCCCCAGCATTTT	CASSPDRAQPQHF
TRBV28	once	NA	TRBJ1-5	TGTGCCAGCGGGGTACATGGTGGCAATCAGCCCCAGCATTTT	CASGVHGGNQPQHF
TRBV21-1	NA	NA	TRBJ1-6	TGTGCCAGCAGCAAAGGTACAGGGCTGCTGAGCTCCTATAATTCACCCCTCCACTTT	CASSKGTGLLSSYNSPLHF
TRBV5-1	NA	NA	TRBJ2-1	TGCGCCAGCGCCTTATCCGGGGGTCCCGGGGATATGAGGGAGCAGTTCTTC	CASALSGGPGDMREQFF
TRBV3-1/TRBV3-2	NA	NA	TRBJ1-3	TGTGCCAGCAGCCAAGGGAGCTCTGGAAACACCATATATTTT	CASSQGSSGNTIYF
TRBV5-1	NA	NA	TRBJ1-2	TGCGCCAGCAGCTCCGGGGGGCTAGCCACCTATGGCTACACCTTC	CASSSGGLATYGYTF
TRBV5-3	NA	TRBD2	TRBJ2-1	TGTGCCAGAAGCCCCCGTGAGGCTAGCGGGGGGTTCTACAATGAGCAGTTCTTC	CARSPREASGGFYNEQFF
TRBV7-8	NA	NA	TRBJ1-6	TGTGCCAGCAGCTTAGAGGGGCCAGGAATGAGTTCACCCCTCCACTTT	CASSLEGPGMSSPLHF